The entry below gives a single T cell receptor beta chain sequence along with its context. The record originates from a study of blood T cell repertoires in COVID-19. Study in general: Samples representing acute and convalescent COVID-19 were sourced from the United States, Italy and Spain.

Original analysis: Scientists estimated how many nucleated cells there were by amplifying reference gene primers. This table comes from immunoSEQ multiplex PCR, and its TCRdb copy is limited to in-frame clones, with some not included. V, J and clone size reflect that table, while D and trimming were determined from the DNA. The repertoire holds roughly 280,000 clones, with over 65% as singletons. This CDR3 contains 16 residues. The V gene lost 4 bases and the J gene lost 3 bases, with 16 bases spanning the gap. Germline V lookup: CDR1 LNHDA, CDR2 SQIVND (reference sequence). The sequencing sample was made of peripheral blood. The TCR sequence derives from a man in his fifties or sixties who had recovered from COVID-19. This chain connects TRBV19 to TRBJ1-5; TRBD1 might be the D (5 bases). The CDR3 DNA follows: TGTGCCAGTAGTACCCTTAAAGACAGACTCAATCAGCCCCAGCATTTT. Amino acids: CASSTLKDRLNQPQHF.